This T cell receptor beta chain appears in the sequencing data of a study of molecular identifiers for immune sequencing clone quantification. Turning to the study itself: Replicates partitioned RNA from around 18,000 or 91,000 naive CD8 cells into five parts, sequencing four.

The CDR3 has 13 amino acids. Looked up from germline, CDR1 is MNHEY and CDR2 is SMNVEV (reference sequence). With 7 bases removed from V and 7 bases from J, the gap between germline ends came to 17 bases. Many counts were recorded for this clonotype. MiXCR was run by TCRdb on the PCR reads, yielding one entry per CDR3 protein. Of 40,000 to 45,000 distinct CDR3 sequences listed, less than 20% are singletons. As CD8+CD4-CCR7+CD45RA+ cells, naive CD8 T cells were sorted. V gene TRBV27 combines with J gene TRBJ2-7; D is uncertain. The TCR comes from a human donor in good health. Some libraries in this study had Jurkat cell RNA spiked in. Sample: naive CD8+ T cells from blood, with Jurkat cell RNA spiked in. Documented subset: FACS-sorted CD8+CD4-CCR7+CD45RA+ naive T cells. The CDR3 sequence is CASMRANLREQYF. The CDR3 DNA follows: TGTGCCAGCATGCGCGCAAACCTCAGGGAGCAGTACTTC.